The entry below gives a single T cell receptor beta chain sequence along with its context. This clonotype was counted a few times. The antigen it binds to is not known. Qualities for individual bases were not recorded, and no much larger clone is one base off. CDR1 and CDR2, looked up from the germline V gene, are MNHNS and SASEGT. V is cut by 6 bases and J by 6 bases, and the space between the germline ends is 11 bases. Counted from cysteine to phenylalanine, this CDR3 has 12 amino acids. Only the CDR3 DNA stays, 36 bases, in frame from base 1. Rearranged TRB sequences spanning V, D and J segments were amplified by multiplex touch-down PCR using a mixed TRB-A/B primer pool. Two consecutive PCR reactions with Phusion HS II polymerase added Illumina adapters and sample indices to the amplicons. Amplicons were gel-purified using the NucleoSpin Gel and PCR Clean-up kit and were subsequently checked with Qubit and an Agilent 2100 Bioanalyzer. Libraries were sequenced on an Illumina MiSeq using 600-cycle, single-indexed, paired-end runs. The authors' analysis ran thus. MiXCR versions 2.12 and 3.0.5 were used to process TRB sequences. A clone was defined as each unique CDR3 nucleotide sequence, and only productive sequences supported by at least two reads were kept. Shannon diversity, evenness, clonality (one minus evenness), and alpha-parameterized diversity profiles from alpha 0 to 5 were included as repertoire metrics. The IGoR algorithm was used to compute generation probabilities of clones in paired pre- and post-chemotherapy samples. TCRdb itself trimmed the public reads at Q25 with fastp, ran MiXCR and retained productive beta chains. Each CDR3 protein appears once, grouped with its most common genes and DNA. The V and J calls were not made by the authors but by TCRdb's processing. Within this sample are fewer than 7,000 distinct CDR3 sequences, with about 30% of them counted one time only. The biggest ten clones account for approximately 30% of the sample.

The data were taken from a study of T cell repertoires in aging, cancer and after chemotherapy (dated by TCRdb to the late 2010s). Study-wide context: Donors spanned six age groups from 30 or younger to 70 or older, with at least three individuals per group. The full dataset contained 8.5 million to 10 million TCR reads. Alongside 95 healthy donors serving as a reference group, the cohort included some 210 cancer patients, of whom 94 had hematological cancers and 110 to 140 had solid cancers. To examine immunoaging and T cell reconstitution after chemotherapy, the study profiled TCR beta repertoires in peripheral blood from healthy donors and cancer patients. Paired pre- and post-chemotherapy samples in the hematological group came from chronic lymphocytic leukemia patients treated with fludarabine- or bendamustine-based regimens. The full study reports these points: Lymphoid organ infiltration was present in hematological cancer patients, and this infiltration may itself impair thymic emigration or peripheral T cell expansion. The authors noted that the repertoire data do not allow conclusions about immunological memory after chemotherapy. In healthy donors, the decline in TCR diversity with age was mainly due to loss of richness, whereas in cancer patients loss of evenness also played a role. An increase in median generation probability over the chemotherapy interval was observed in both cancer cohorts, suggesting that the repertoire was reconstituted through rebound thymic output. Untreated patients with hematological or solid cancers showed significantly lower blood TCR diversity and higher clonality than age-matched healthy donors.

TCR beta rearrangements were amplified from genomic DNA extracted from peripheral blood rather than from sorted cells or RNA. The V and J genes are TRBV6-1 and TRBJ1-2, and perhaps TRBD1 as D gene, on 5 matching bases. The clonotype originates from a human donor with a blood cancer. Sequences were obtained from blood. This receptor carries the CDR3 CASRRGVDGYTF. The sequenced DNA: TGTGCCAGCAGAAGGGGTGTGGATGGCTACACCTTC.